This paragraph covers one TCR beta chain sequence. The antigen is not known. V was pared by 3 bases and J by 1 base, with 8 bases of the junction left unmatched. The CDR3 is 16 amino acids. CDR1 ENHRY and CDR2 SYGVKD come from the germline V gene. The sample belongs to a study of coeliac disease. The method was immunoSEQ multiplex PCR; TCRdb's version includes in-frame clones alone and lacks a portion of them. The table has approximately 6,500 clones, around 67% seen once; the top ten hold under 7.5%. General study points: Few TRB amino acid sequences were shared between samples; most were unique.

Sequenced: lamina propria lymphocytes from the gut. The V and J genes are TRBV10-3 and TRBJ1-1, with TRBD1 matching over 7 bases. The clonotype comes from a man aged 45-65 years with active celiac disease. CDR3 amino acids: CAISDPKGAGNTEAFF. The CDR3 DNA reads TGTGCCATCAGTGACCCCAAGGGGGCGGGGAACACTGAAGCTTTCTTT.